This TCR beta chain originates from a study of T cell responses to AZD1222 COVID-19 vaccine. The germline CDR1 and CDR2 sequences are KGHSH and LQKENI. V shed 6 bases, J shed 6 bases, and the junction held 13 bases outside the gene matches. The CDR3 is 15 amino acids. Points on this clone: Antigen specificity is unknown.

Regarding the study as a whole: AZD1222 recipients seropositive at baseline numbered only six or seven. No day 14 peak samples; only post-peak repertoires were characterized. Clonal diversity was possibly underestimated, and the donors were mostly white British, with more females. After two AZD1222 doses, spike-specific TCR breadth and depth rose versus day 0.

Profiled with immunoSEQ multiplex PCR; TCRdb holds only in-frame clones, not every one. The table shows 100,000 to 150,000 clones, with 80% to 90% occurring only once. The clonotype comes from an adult in good health. The sample consisted of peripheral blood, taken on day 0 of AZD1222 vaccination. This chain links TRBV18 with TRBJ2-7; 8 bases align to TRBD1. The DNA for the CDR3 is TGTGCCAGCTCTACAGGACAGGGTGATTCCCTCGAGCAGTACTTC. Translation gives CASSTGQGDSLEQYF. Full variable domain (outside the CDR3, taken from reference TRBV18 and TRBJ2-7): NAGVMQNPRHLVRRRGQEARLRCSPMKGHSHVYWYRQLPEEGLKFMVYLQKENIIDESGMPKERFSAEFPKEGPSILRIQQVVRGDSAAYFCASSTGQGDSLEQYFGPGTRLTVT.